Listed below are T cell receptor beta chains from one sample, sequenced in a study of OX40 agonist ivuxolimab in advanced cancers. Measured with immunoSEQ multiplex PCR; TCRdb has only the in-frame clones, and not every one. The sample lists fewer than 60,000 clones; more than 75% were seen once. Specimen: CD4+ or CD8+ T cells sorted from blood, collected in a trial of the OX40 agonist ivuxolimab. The receptors originated from an adult with an advanced solid tumor such as melanoma, head and neck, liver or kidney cancer. Each CDR3 is given with its conserved first and last residue.

v_call	j_call	cdr3_length	cdr3_aa
TRBV19	TRBJ2-6	14	CASRQGAGANVLTF
TRBV9	TRBJ2-3	12	CASSTLADTQYF
TRBV5-1	TRBJ2-2	13	CASSLEGTGELFF
TRBV4-2	TRBJ2-3	15	CASRDRPSSTDTQYF
TRBV6-5	TRBJ2-7	16	CASRYFPLTGGGEQYF
TRBV10-1	TRBJ2-1	13	CASSGLGEDEQFF
TRBV2	TRBJ1-4	14	CASSGTGSNEKLFF
TRBV19	TRBJ1-1	17	CASSVDRAVNMNTEAFF
TRBV7-9	TRBJ1-2	19	CASRAGTGVCQDRGYGYTF
TRBV23-1	TRBJ2-1	14	CASSQTPNYNEQFF
TRBV7-9	TRBJ1-1	14	CASSSTGGRTEAFF
TRBV5-1	TRBJ2-7	14	CASTLRTASHEQYF
TRBV11-2	TRBJ2-3	15	CASSLVVAHTDTQYF
TRBV5-4	TRBJ2-7	18	CASSSGTSGSFKGYEQYF
TRBV7-2	TRBJ2-6	17	CASSLTGTEFGANVLTF
TRBV6-1	TRBJ2-1	12	CASSQGTGQQFF
TRBV2	TRBJ2-7	12	CASRGASYEQYF
TRBV20-1	TRBJ2-1	11	CSARTSGAQFF